The next 32 T cell receptor beta chains were all read from a single sample in a study of T-cell reconstitution after alpha-beta-depleted transplantation in children. Using unique molecular identifiers, the investigators prepared the TCRbeta library. TCRdb ran MiXCR on the PCR reads and lists one entry per CDR3 protein. This sample has more than 150,000 distinct CDR3 sequences, with roughly 6.8% found just once. Sample: PBMCs from the stem cell graft donor, taken from the stem cell graft. All receptors come from a human donor who donated a stem cell graft to a child with Wiskott-Aldrich syndrome.

The sample holds a few counts of this clonotype. The V gene is TRBV30, the J gene TRBJ1-1, with a possible D match to TRBD1 (5 bases). Germline V lookup: CDR1 GTSNPN, CDR2 SVGIG (reference sequence). This CDR3 spans 15 amino acids. Between the trimmed V and J ends, which lost 0 bases and 2 bases, there was a span of 13 bases. CDR3 region: CAWSVWGGPNTEAFF. CDR3 nucleotides: TGTGCCTGGAGTGTGTGGGGCGGCCCTAACACTGAAGCTTTCTTT.

This clonotype was counted many times. J is TRBJ1-1 and V is TRBV4-1; 7 bases map to TRBD1. The CDR3 is made up of 15 amino acids. The junction had 9 bases not matched to a gene; V was cut back by 5 bases and J by 3 bases. In germline, CDR1 is MGHRA, CDR2 YSYEKL. In DNA, the CDR3 is TGCGCCAGCAGCTCTCGACAGGGTGGGTACACTGAAGCTTTCTTT. It codes for CASSSRQGGYTEAFF.

This clonotype was seen at least ten times. The rearrangement links TRBV7-9 to TRBJ2-1, with D hard to call. This CDR3 contains 15 residues. Germline V gene sequence: CDR1 SEHNR, CDR2 FQNEAQ (reference sequence). The germline V and J ends were trimmed by 3 bases and 0 bases, with 9 bases remaining between them. DNA for the CDR3: TGTGCCAGCAGCTTCCCGGCGGCCTCCTACAATGAGCAGTTCTTC. Encoded protein: CASSFPAASYNEQFF.

This clonotype was seen a handful of times. V usage is TRBV28 and J usage is TRBJ2-5, with TRBD1 as a possible D gene (5 bases). This CDR3 is built from 12 residues. V lost 6 bases and J lost 4, with 9 bases in between. Germline-derived CDR1 and CDR2 are MDHEN and SYDVKM. Here the CDR3 DNA reads TGTGCCAGCAGCTATGACAGAGAGACCCAGTACTTC. The encoded protein is CASSYDRETQYF.

The CDR3 bases are TGCAGTGCTAGAGATTTTGCAGCGGGACCCTCCTACGAGCAGTACTTC. Encoded protein: CSARDFAAGPSYEQYF. The chain joins TRBV20-1 to TRBJ2-7; 7 bases fit TRBD2. Germline values: CDR1 DFQATT, CDR2 SNEGSKA (reference sequence). The CDR3 consists of 16 residues. The junction had 8 bases not matched to a gene; V was cut back by 0 bases and J by 0 bases.

The chain couples TRBV6-5 to TRBJ1-1; D might be TRBD1 (5 bases). CDR1 MNHEY and CDR2 SVGAGI come from the germline V gene. The CDR3 spans 15 residues. Trimming removed 4 bases from V and 6 bases from J, with 18 bases in between. The CDR3 loop reads CASSWKNGGDAEAFF. The CDR3 DNA reads TGTGCCAGCAGTTGGAAAAATGGGGGTGATGCTGAAGCTTTCTTT.

This clonotype was found many times. The CDR3 DNA reads as TGTGCCAGCAGTTTCCGCGTGGGGGGGCTGGAGACCCAGTACTTC. Protein: CASSFRVGGLETQYF. The chain combines TRBV27 with TRBJ2-5; TRBD2 is a possible D gene (7 bases). CDR1 is MNHEY and CDR2 is SMNVEV in the germline V gene (reference sequence). The CDR3 has 15 amino acids. V was pared by 3 bases and J by 5 bases, with 16 bases between.

The V call is TRBV12-3 or TRBV12-4, the J call TRBJ1-2, with D possibly TRBD1 on 5 matching bases. This CDR3 spans 12 amino acids. The V end lost 4 bases, the J end lost 13 bases, and 16 bases lay between the germline ends. CDR3 sequence reads: CASSWGLFGGTF. The CDR3 DNA is TGTGCCAGCAGTTGGGGACTTTTCGGGGGCACCTTC.

This chain joins TRBV30 and TRBJ1-2, with 7 bases identical to TRBD1. Germline CDR1 and CDR2: GTSNPN and SVGIG (reference sequence). Trimming cost V 2 bases and J 8 bases; bases outside gene matches: 5. This CDR3 has 12 amino acids. DNA for the CDR3: TGTGCCTGGAGTCACTTACAGGGGGGCTACACCTTC. Protein sequence: CAWSHLQGGYTF.

Worth noting for this clonotype: A much larger clone differs by one base, so this may be a read error. The chain joins TRBV20-1 to TRBJ2-2; perhaps D is TRBD1 or TRBD2 (5 bases each). CDR1 and CDR2 (germline): DFQATT, SNEGSKA (reference sequence). CDR3 length equals 13 residues. This chain's CDR3 is CSAPSGPTGEPFF. The CDR3 region has the DNA TGCAGTGCCCCCTCGGGGCCCACCGGGGAGCCGTTTTTT.

The table lists this clonotype with many counts. The chain joins TRBV24-1 to TRBJ2-2, with a weak D call TRBD2 (6 bases). The CDR3 contains 15 residues. Germline V gives CDR1 KGHDR, CDR2 SFDVKD. V shed 6 bases and J shed 5 bases, with 15 bases lying between them. CDR3 bases: TGTGCCACCAGTCCAGCGGGTGGAGGAACCGGGGAGCTGTTTTTT. It codes for CATSPAGGGTGELFF.

The sample holds many counts of this clonotype. The rearrangement uses TRBV6-5 and TRBJ1-5; D is ambiguous. Per the germline V gene, CDR1 is MNHEY and CDR2 is SVGAGI. Trimming removed 0 bases from V and 4 bases from J, with 13 bases in between. The CDR3 has 16 amino acids. The CDR3 here is CASSYSGLAENQPQHF. CDR3 sequence (DNA): TGTGCCAGCAGTTACTCCGGTCTGGCAGAAAATCAGCCCCAGCATTTT.

This clonotype came up many times. Here the CDR3 reads CATSEWGDATDTQYF. The CDR3 region has the DNA TGTGCCACCAGTGAGTGGGGTGACGCCACAGATACGCAGTATTTT. This chain uses TRBV24-1 with TRBJ2-3; D not resolved. The CDR3 runs 15 residues. Between the trimmed V and J ends, which lost 4 bases and 2 bases, there was a span of 12 bases. Germline lookup yields CDR1 KGHDR and CDR2 SFDVKD.

Points on this clonotype: A much larger clone differs by one base, so this may be a read error. The chain has TRBV5-1 and TRBJ2-3; D is ambiguous. CDR3 length equals 13 residues. Germline-derived CDR1 and CDR2 are SGHRS and YFSETQ. Trimming removed 4 bases from V and 4 bases from J, with 10 bases in between. The chain's CDR3 is CASSMLDADTQYF. CDR3 bases: TGCGCCAGCAGCATGCTGGACGCAGATACGCAGTATTTT. Full variable domain (remainder filled in from reference TRBV5-1 and TRBJ2-3): KAGVTQTPRYLIKTRGQQVTLSCSPISGHRSVSWYQQTPGQGLQFLFEYFSETQRNKGNFPGRFSGRQFSNSRSEMNVSTLELGDSALYLCASSMLDADTQYFGPGTRLTVL.

This clonotype appeared many times. The V call is TRBV11-2, the J call TRBJ2-1; D is unclear. Trimming removed 6 bases from V and 7 bases from J, with 10 bases in between. Germline V CDR1 and CDR2: SGHAT, FQNNGV. This CDR3 has 12 amino acids. The CDR3 loop is CASSHGWNEQFF. CDR3 nucleotides: TGTGCCAGCAGTCACGGGTGGAATGAGCAGTTCTTC.

This rearrangement joins TRBV29-1 to TRBJ2-7; D gene unclear. CDR1 and CDR2 (germline): SQVTM, ANQGSEA. The CDR3 contains 14 residues. V shed 4 bases and J shed 0 bases, with 13 bases lying between them. The CDR3, as DNA: TGCAGCGTTGCACAGACAAAAATCTCCTACGAGCAGTACTTC. Protein sequence: CSVAQTKISYEQYF.

This clonotype appeared many times. This chain connects TRBV12-3 or TRBV12-4 to TRBJ2-1; tentative D call: TRBD1 (7 bases). The CDR3 is made up of 20 amino acids. V lost 4 bases, J lost 0 bases, and 25 bases lay in between. The CDR3 loop is CASSSTPGNRGGVSYNEQFF. The CDR3 DNA is TGTGCCAGCAGTTCAACACCGGGAAACAGGGGCGGGGTCTCCTACAATGAGCAGTTCTTC.

This clonotype was detected ten times or more. This CDR3 reads CASSLMTENTEAFF. The CDR3 DNA reads as TGCGCCAGCAGCCTGATGACAGAGAACACTGAAGCTTTCTTT. This chain connects TRBV5-1 to TRBJ1-1, with D possibly matching TRBD1 (5 bases). Germline CDR1 SGHRS, CDR2 YFSETQ. With 4 bases removed from V and 1 base from J, the gap between germline ends came to 11 bases. The CDR3 has 14 residues.

The V call is TRBV29-1, the J call TRBJ2-5; weak D call: TRBD2 (6 bases). This CDR3 region has 13 residues. From germline, CDR1 is SQVTM and CDR2 ANQGSEA. Deletions cut 4 bases from V and 1 base from J, with 10 bases between. CDR3 residues: CSVVGGTQETQYF. The DNA of the CDR3 is TGCAGCGTTGTTGGAGGGACCCAAGAGACCCAGTACTTC.

This clonotype was observed many times. This chain links TRBV20-1 with TRBJ2-1; the match to TRBD1 covers 7 bases. The CDR3 runs to 12 residues. With 7 bases clipped from V and 6 bases from J, the junction kept 6 bases outside the gene matches. The germline V gene has CDR1 DFQATT and CDR2 SNEGSKA (reference sequence). The CDR3, as DNA: TGCAGTGTTTCACAGGGGATCAATGAGCAGTTCTTC. It is translated as CSVSQGINEQFF.

This clonotype was counted a few times. V is TRBV7-2 and J is TRBJ1-1, with D unclear. Trimming took off 5 bases at V and 3 bases at J, with 10 bases between the two ends. Germline CDR1 reads SGHTA; CDR2 reads FQGNSA. This CDR3 has 13 amino acids. In DNA form, the CDR3 reads TGTGCCAGCAGCCTCGGGCTGGACACTGAAGCTTTCTTT. It specifies CASSLGLDTEAFF. The whole variable domain, filled in from reference TRBV7-2 and TRBJ1-1, reads GAGVSQSPSNKVTEKGKDVELRCDPISGHTALYWYRQSLGQGLEFLIYFQGNSAPDKSGLPSDRFSAERTGGSVSTLTIQRTQQEDSAVYLCASSLGLDTEAFFGQGTRLTVV.

This clonotype was found a few times. The chain combines TRBV29-1 with TRBJ1-2, with 12 bases that match TRBD1. Germline CDR1 and CDR2: SQVTM and ANQGSEA. J gave up 7 bases and V 2 bases, and 14 bases lay outside the gene matches. This CDR3 region has 17 residues. CDR3 in amino acids: CSVERDRGLEGFFGYTF. The DNA for the CDR3 is TGCAGCGTTGAACGGGACAGGGGGCTAGAGGGCTTTTTTGGCTACACCTTC.

This clonotype was recorded many times. The gene calls are TRBV12-3 or TRBV12-4 and TRBJ2-2; D may match TRBD1 or TRBD2 (5 bases each). The CDR3 runs 10 residues. V was trimmed by 8 bases and J by 8 bases, leaving 6 bases between them. The CDR3, as DNA: TGTGCCAGCTGGGGGGGGGAGCTGTTTTTT. Translating gives CASWGGELFF.

This clonotype was detected many times. CDR3 nucleotides: TGCAGTGCGCAGGACGATAATGAAAAACTGTTTTTT. It encodes CSAQDDNEKLFF. This chain links TRBV20-1 with TRBJ1-4; D remains ambiguous. CDR3 length: 12 amino acids. CDR1 DFQATT and CDR2 SNEGSKA come from the germline V gene (reference sequence). The germline V and J ends were trimmed by 6 bases and 4 bases, with 9 bases remaining between them.

This clonotype appeared many times. This chain uses TRBV7-8 with TRBJ2-7; TRBD2 matches at 10 bases. CDR1 and CDR2 from the germline V gene are SGHVS and FQNEAQ. V lost 5 bases, J lost 3 bases, and 4 bases stayed unmatched. This CDR3 has 14 residues. The CDR3 DNA reads as TGTGCCAGCAGCAGCGTAGCGGGAGGCTACGAGCAGTACTTC. Amino acids: CASSSVAGGYEQYF.

In its sample, this clonotype was seen many times. The rearrangement uses TRBV5-1 and TRBJ1-1; possible D gene TRBD1, 5 bases. The CDR3 extends over 14 amino acids. The germline V gene encodes CDR1 SGHRS and CDR2 YFSETQ. With 4 bases removed from V and 4 bases from J, the gap between germline ends came to 14 bases. CDR3 sequence (DNA): TGCGCCAGCAGCCCCCCAGGGCTTGGCACTGAAGCTTTCTTT. Its protein is CASSPPGLGTEAFF.

This clonotype has a count of ten or more. This sequence joins TRBV6-5 and TRBJ2-5; TRBD1 agrees at 10 bases. Germline V gives CDR1 MNHEY, CDR2 SVGAGI. The CDR3 contains 15 residues. V gave up 4 bases and J gave up 6 bases; unmatched junction bases: 8. CDR3 nucleotide sequence: TGTGCCAGCAGTTGGGACAGGGGCTCCTTGAAGACCCAGTACTTC. Translated, it gives CASSWDRGSLKTQYF.

This clonotype appeared many times. CDR3 in DNA: TGTGCCAGCAGCTTACCCACCGGGGAGCTGTTTTTT. It codes for CASSLPTGELFF. The chain carries TRBV27 and TRBJ2-2; D is unresolved. Trimming left V 6 bases short and J 4 bases short, with 6 bases between. In germline, CDR1 is MNHEY, CDR2 SMNVEV (reference sequence). CDR3 length: 12 amino acids.

This clonotype was seen at least ten times. V and J are TRBV20-1 and TRBJ2-1; 11 bases are shared with TRBD2. The CDR3 runs to 15 residues. V gave up 4 bases and J gave up 6 bases; unmatched junction bases: 8. CDR1 is DFQATT and CDR2 is SNEGSKA in the germline V gene (reference sequence). CDR3 loop: CSATRVSGGANEQFF. The CDR3 region has the DNA TGCAGTGCTACCAGAGTTAGCGGGGGGGCCAATGAGCAGTTCTTC.

Ten or more counts support this clonotype. This CDR3 reads CSFSSYNEQFF. CDR3 sequence (DNA): TGCAGCTTCAGCTCCTACAATGAGCAGTTCTTC. The J gene is TRBJ2-1, the V gene TRBV29-1; the D is unclear. The V end lost 8 bases, the J end lost 0 bases, and 5 bases lay between the germline ends. This CDR3 contains 11 residues. Germline values: CDR1 SQVTM, CDR2 ANQGSEA.

The rearrangement links TRBV3-1 to TRBJ2-7; D ambiguous. Germline V gives CDR1 LGHDT, CDR2 YNNKEL (reference sequence). V was trimmed by 0 bases and J by 5 bases, leaving 14 bases between them. This CDR3 region has 15 residues. The CDR3 is CASSQDRMGGNEQYF. CDR3 nucleotide sequence: TGTGCCAGCAGCCAAGATCGTATGGGCGGCAACGAGCAGTACTTC.

The chain is built from TRBV11-2 and TRBJ2-4; D may be TRBD1 or TRBD2 (5 bases each). The CDR3 sequence is 18 residues long. The ends were cut back, 5 bases at V and 0 bases at J, with 20 bases in the middle. Germline assignment: CDR1 SGHAT and CDR2 FQNNGV. The CDR3 region is CASSDRTPGPLAKNIQYF. In nucleotides, the CDR3 is TGTGCCAGCAGCGATCGCACCCCGGGACCCTTAGCCAAAAACATTCAGTACTTC.